This T cell receptor (beta chain) was documented in a study of early T cells in non-severe SARS-CoV-2 infection. This CDR3 is built from 14 residues. The ends were cut back, 3 bases at V and 0 bases at J, with 7 bases in the middle. Germline V gene data show CDR1 as MDHEN and CDR2 as SYDVKM. This clonotype was counted a few times. Its antigen is not identified. Study-wide results and limits: Private and CD4 specificities were missed by VDJdb matching, which favored anti-spike CD8 responses.

Attached unique molecular identifiers marked individual cDNA molecules. MiXCR, applied by TCRdb to the 5' RACE reads, yields one record per CDR3 protein. The sample includes fewer than 130,000 distinct CDR3 sequences, around 13% of them seen just once. This TCR was recovered from an adult who was a healthcare worker with PCR-confirmed SARS-CoV-2 infection or an uninfected control (not recorded which). This specimen consisted of whole blood, obtained at baseline. The chain is built from TRBV28 and TRBJ2-3; D is uncertain. The CDR3 DNA follows: TGTGCCAGCAGTTTTTTGGCCAGCACAGATACGCAGTATTTT. The encoded protein is CASSFLASTDTQYF.